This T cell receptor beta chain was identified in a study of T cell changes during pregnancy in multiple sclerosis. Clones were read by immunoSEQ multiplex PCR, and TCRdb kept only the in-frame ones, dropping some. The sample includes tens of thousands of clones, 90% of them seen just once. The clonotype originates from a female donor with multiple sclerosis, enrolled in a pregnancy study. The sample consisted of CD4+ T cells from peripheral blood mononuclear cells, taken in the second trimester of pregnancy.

The CDR3 nucleotides are TGTGCCAGCAGCTTAAGTCAGGGAGGTGCCGGGGAGCTGTTTTTT. It codes for CASSLSQGGAGELFF. The genes are TRBV11-2 and TRBJ2-2; D may be TRBD2 (6 bases). The V gene's germline CDR1 is SGHAT and CDR2 FQNNGV. V lost 2 bases and J lost 6, with 13 bases in between. CDR3 length equals 15 residues.